The 8 T cell receptor beta chains below all came from one sample that was sequenced in a study of beta chain features in type 1 diabetes. Findings and caveats of the study: In every one of the four CD4+ subsets, TCRB CDR3s were moderately but significantly shorter in Type 1 diabetes patients.

The whole isolated RNA underwent reverse transcription, so sequencing captured expressed TCRB transcripts. Assay: immunoSEQ multiplex PCR; the TCRdb copy retains only in-frame clones and omits some. This table has hundreds of thousands of clones, more than 12% appearing once. These receptors' targets are unknown. Material for sequencing was naive CD4+ T cells from blood. These receptors were obtained from a young man with type 1 diabetes.

This clone was seen a handful of times. The genes are TRBV5-6 and TRBJ1-2; the D is unclear. Germline V lookup: CDR1 SGHDT, CDR2 YYEEEE. This CDR3 is 12 amino acids long. With 4 bases removed from V and 3 bases from J, the gap between germline ends came to 7 bases. The CDR3 nucleotides read TGTGCCAGCAGCATGCGCTACTATGGCTACACCTTC. This codes for CASSMRYYGYTF.

The chain carries TRBV7-9 and TRBJ2-1; D not certain. The CDR3 runs to 13 residues. Germline-derived CDR1 and CDR2 are SEHNR and FQNEAQ (reference sequence). V was clipped by 1 base and J by 5 bases, with 6 bases between them. CDR3 region: CASSLVSDNEQFF. DNA of the CDR3: TGTGCCAGCAGCTTAGTATCGGACAATGAGCAGTTCTTC.

V and J are TRBV18 and TRBJ1-2; D is unresolved. Germline assignment: CDR1 KGHSH and CDR2 LQKENI. V lost 2 bases, J lost 3 bases, and 13 bases lay in between. This CDR3 region has 15 residues. As DNA, the CDR3 is TGTGCCAGCTCACCAGACGCGGCAGGTTACTATGGCTACACCTTC. This codes for CASSPDAAGYYGYTF.

V usage is TRBV5-1 and J usage is TRBJ2-7; 7 bases line up with TRBD1. The junction had 7 bases not matched to a gene; V was cut back by 4 bases and J by 3 bases. The germline V gene has CDR1 SGHRS and CDR2 YFSETQ. The CDR3 is 14 residues long. CDR3 region: CASSQGQRNYEQYF. The CDR3 DNA is TGCGCCAGCAGCCAGGGACAGCGAAACTACGAGCAGTACTTC.

V is TRBV6-1 and J is TRBJ1-5, with D possibly matching TRBD1 (5 bases). The V gene lost 2 bases and the J gene lost 4 bases, with 9 bases spanning the gap. CDR1 is MNHNS and CDR2 is SASEGT in the germline V gene. The CDR3 contains 14 residues. This CDR3 is CASSESRGNQPQHF. CDR3 DNA: TGTGCCAGCAGTGAAAGCCGGGGGAATCAGCCCCAGCATTTT.

The chain recombines TRBV6-1 with TRBJ2-4; possible D gene TRBD2, 5 bases. Germline CDR1 and CDR2: MNHNS and SASEGT. The CDR3 is made up of 17 amino acids. V was trimmed by 4 bases and J by 0 bases, leaving 16 bases between them. The CDR3, as DNA: TGTGCCAGCAGTGGGGCTAGAGGGCAGGTAGCCAAAAACATTCAGTACTTC. The encoded protein is CASSGARGQVAKNIQYF.

The chain carries TRBV30 and TRBJ1-2; D might be TRBD1 (6 bases). CDR1 GTSNPN and CDR2 SVGIG come from the germline V gene (reference sequence). With 4 bases removed from V and 2 bases from J, the gap between germline ends came to 17 bases. This CDR3 is 15 amino acids long. Here the CDR3 DNA reads TGTGCCTGGAATCCGGGACAAATTTTAAACTATGGCTACACCTTC. This translates into CAWNPGQILNYGYTF.

The chain uses TRBV9 and TRBJ2-2, with 10 bases lining up with TRBD1. This CDR3 is built from 15 residues. Germline V gene data show CDR1 as SGDLS and CDR2 as YYNGEE. Losses at the gene ends were 4 bases for V and 5 bases for J; bases not matched to a gene: 5. The CDR3 reads CASSFRDRGTGELFF. CDR3 DNA sequence: TGTGCCAGCAGCTTCCGGGACAGGGGAACCGGGGAGCTGTTTTTT.